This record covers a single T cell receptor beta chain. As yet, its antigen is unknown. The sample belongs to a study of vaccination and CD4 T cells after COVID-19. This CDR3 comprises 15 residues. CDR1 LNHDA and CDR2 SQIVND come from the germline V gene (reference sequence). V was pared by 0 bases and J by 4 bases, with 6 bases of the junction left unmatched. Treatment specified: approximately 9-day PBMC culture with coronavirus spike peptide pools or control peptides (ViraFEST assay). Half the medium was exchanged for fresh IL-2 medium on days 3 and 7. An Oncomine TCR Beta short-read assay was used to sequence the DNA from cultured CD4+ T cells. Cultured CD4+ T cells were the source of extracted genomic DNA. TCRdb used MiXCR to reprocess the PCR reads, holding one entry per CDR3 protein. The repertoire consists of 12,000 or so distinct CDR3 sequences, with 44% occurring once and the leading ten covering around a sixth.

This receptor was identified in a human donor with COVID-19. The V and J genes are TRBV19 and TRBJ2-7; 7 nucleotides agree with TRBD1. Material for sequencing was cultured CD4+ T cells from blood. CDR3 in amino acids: CASSIDINRGYEQYF. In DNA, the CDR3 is TGTGCCAGTAGTATAGATATAAACAGGGGATACGAGCAGTACTTC. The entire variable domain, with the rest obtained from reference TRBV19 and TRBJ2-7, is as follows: DGGITQSPKYLFRKEGQNVTLSCEQNLNHDAMYWYRQDPGQGLRLIYYSQIVNDFQKGDIAEGYSVSREKKESFPLTVTSAQKNPTAFYLCASSIDINRGYEQYFGPGTRLTVT.